This T cell receptor (beta chain) was observed in a study of neurological immune-mediated disorders. About the study: There were 34 multiple sclerosis patients. Of these, 31 had relapsing-remitting MS and 3 had secondary progressive MS.

This clonotype was counted at least ten times. V lost 3 bases and J 1 base, leaving 11 bases between the germline ends. The germline V gene encodes CDR1 LGHDT and CDR2 YNNKEL (reference sequence). The CDR3 covers 15 residues. 5'RACE employing 10-nucleotide random UMIs yielded the cDNA. Each CDR3 protein is one row after TCRdb ran MiXCR on the 5' RACE reads. Here the sample spans around 53,000 distinct CDR3 sequences, approximately 4.4% being singletons. This receptor was obtained from a man in his forties or fifties with multiple sclerosis. Sequenced input: PBMCs. The rearrangement links TRBV3-1 to TRBJ2-3; tentatively, D is TRBD1 (6 bases). CDR3 coding DNA: TGTGCCAGCAGCCAGGGGGCTGTCGGCACAGATACGCAGTATTTT. It codes for CASSQGAVGTDTQYF.